The 21 T cell receptor beta chains below come from one sample, sequenced in a study of post-analysis software for immune sequencing data. Study-wide results and caveats: Among 5 or 6 TRBV segments more frequent in patients than controls were TRBV5-6, TRBV5-1 and TRBV20-1.

TCR beta libraries were prepared from cDNA with unique molecular identifiers. TCRdb reprocessed the PCR reads via MiXCR and lists one record per CDR3 protein. The sample lists some 370,000 distinct CDR3 sequences, roughly 38% occurring once. No antigen has been identified for these receptors. The sample was blood. The receptors derive from a girl aged 10-17 years with multiple sclerosis.

This clonotype was picked up a small number of times. The gene calls are TRBV20-1 and TRBJ2-5, with D possibly TRBD2 on 6 matching bases. V was clipped by 6 bases and J by 9 bases, with 20 bases between them. This CDR3 has 13 amino acids. From germline, CDR1 is DFQATT and CDR2 SNEGSKA (reference sequence). The CDR3 nucleotides read TGCAGTGCAAGGGAGGCGGGCCCGAGGGCCCAGTACTTC. Its protein product is CSAREAGPRAQYF.

J is TRBJ1-5 and V is TRBV5-5, with D uncertain. V lost 0 bases and J 7 bases, leaving 8 bases between the germline ends. Per germline, CDR1 SGHKS and CDR2 YYEKEE (reference sequence). The CDR3 covers 13 residues. The CDR3, as DNA: TGTGCCAGCAGCTTGGAATTCGGGCAGCCCCAGCATTTT. Its protein is CASSLEFGQPQHF.

This rearrangement joins TRBV27 to TRBJ2-3; D perhaps matches TRBD1 (6 bases). This CDR3 has 15 amino acids. The germline gives CDR1 MNHEY, CDR2 SMNVEV (reference sequence). V shed 4 bases and J shed 4 bases, with 15 bases lying between them. The chain's CDR3 is CASSYGGQAADTQYF. In DNA form, the CDR3 reads TGTGCCAGCAGTTATGGGGGCCAAGCGGCAGATACGCAGTATTTT.

This clonotype was observed a few times. The chain couples TRBV6-2 or TRBV6-3 to TRBJ2-7, with D perhaps given as TRBD1 or TRBD2 (5 bases each). Judging by the DNA end, TRBJ2-5 fits better; the J call may be wrong. The CDR3 sequence is 16 residues long. Per germline, CDR1 MNHEY and CDR2 SVGEGT. The CDR3 region is CASSYRGPFWEETQYF. As DNA, the CDR3 is TGTGCCAGCAGTTACCGGGGCCCATTCTGGGAGGAGACCCAGTACTTC.

This clonotype was seen a few times. This rearrangement joins TRBV3-1 to TRBJ2-3, with 7 bases matching TRBD1. The V segment lost 3 bases and the J segment 4 bases; nucleotides outside the gene matches: 13. This CDR3 comprises 17 residues. From germline, CDR1 is LGHDT and CDR2 YNNKEL (reference sequence). CDR3 DNA sequence: TGTGCCAGCAGCCACCTGGGTGAGGGGGCAAGTGCAGATACGCAGTATTTT. It specifies CASSHLGEGASADTQYF.

The J gene is TRBJ2-1, the V gene TRBV20-1, with 12 bases lining up with TRBD2. Germline CDR1 is DFQATT and CDR2 is SNEGSKA (reference sequence). The CDR3 consists of 16 residues. V lost 0 bases, J lost 4 bases, and 4 bases stayed unmatched. In nucleotides, the CDR3 is TGCAGTGCTAGAGATCTCCTAGCGGGGGGGTACAATGAGCAGTTCTTC. Translating gives CSARDLLAGGYNEQFF.

In the case of this clonotype: Germline is not matched at one junction end, which may reflect a read error. This rearrangement joins TRBV20-1 to TRBJ2-3, with 15 positions matching TRBD2. This CDR3 region has 18 residues. Germline V CDR1 and CDR2: DFQATT, SNEGSKA (reference sequence). The CDR3 loop reads CSARQGLAGGPFTGTQYF. The DNA for the CDR3 is TGCAGTGCTCGACAAGGACTAGCGGGGGGGCCTTTCACAGGTACGCAGTATTTT.

Only a few counts were recorded for this clonotype. The chain joins TRBV7-9 to TRBJ2-5; D gene ambiguous. Germline-derived CDR1 and CDR2 are SEHNR and FQNEAQ (reference sequence). The CDR3 covers 13 residues. Trimming took off 3 bases at V and 2 bases at J, with 7 bases between the two ends. CDR3 protein: CASSFQEQETQYF. The CDR3 coding sequence is TGTGCCAGCAGCTTCCAGGAGCAAGAGACCCAGTACTTC.

This clonotype was seen more than once but under ten times. The chain employs TRBV12-3 or TRBV12-4 and TRBJ1-1; maybe TRBD1 (5 bases). This CDR3 spans 13 amino acids. The V and J ends lost 4 bases and 2 bases respectively, with 8 bases between them. The CDR3 DNA reads TGTGCCAGCAGTTGGGGGAGAAACACTGAAGCTTTCTTT. Protein sequence: CASSWGRNTEAFF.

V is TRBV20-1 and J is TRBJ2-1; D is possibly TRBD2 (6 bases). CDR1 and CDR2 from the germline V gene are DFQATT and SNEGSKA (reference sequence). V gave up 6 bases and J gave up 6 bases, with 27 bases separating them. The CDR3 consists of 17 residues. This CDR3 reads CSAPVNRGTRRSNEQFF. The CDR3 DNA follows: TGCAGTGCCCCAGTGAATCGGGGGACCCGGAGATCCAATGAGCAGTTCTTC.

This chain connects TRBV7-9 to TRBJ1-1, with 7 bases matching TRBD1. This CDR3 region has 14 residues. V was pared by 0 bases and J by 4 bases, with 2 bases of the junction left unmatched. The germline gives CDR1 SEHNR, CDR2 FQNEAQ (reference sequence). CDR3 protein: CASSLADRVTEAFF. CDR3 coding DNA: TGTGCCAGCAGCTTAGCCGACAGGGTCACTGAAGCTTTCTTT.

CDR3 DNA sequence: TGCGCCAGCAGCCAACACTCAGGGAGCTCCTACAATGAGCAGTTCTTC. Translating gives CASSQHSGSSYNEQFF. The chain combines TRBV4-1 with TRBJ2-1, with D perhaps being TRBD1 or TRBD2 (5 bases each). V lost 2 bases and J 0 bases, leaving 11 bases between the germline ends. The CDR3 totals 16 residues. Per the germline V gene, CDR1 is MGHRA and CDR2 is YSYEKL.

V gene TRBV20-1 combines with J gene TRBJ1-2; D is unclear. Trimming removed 4 bases at V and 5 bases at J, with 17 bases between. The CDR3 is 14 residues long. From germline, CDR1 is DFQATT and CDR2 SNEGSKA (reference sequence). As DNA, the CDR3 is TGCAGTGCTACTCGGGTGCGGGGTGGATATGGCTACACCTTC. This translates into CSATRVRGGYGYTF.

This sequence joins TRBV12-3 or TRBV12-4 and TRBJ1-4; possibly TRBD1 for D (5 bases). The CDR3 length is 13 residues. Trimming left V 6 bases short and J 8 bases short, with 13 bases between. The CDR3 protein is CASSLDRREKLFF. The CDR3 DNA sequence: TGTGCCAGCAGCCTCGACAGAAGGGAAAAACTGTTTTTT.

V gene TRBV5-6 combines with J gene TRBJ2-1; 8 positions match TRBD1. Germline V gene lookup returns CDR1 SGHDT and CDR2 YYEEEE. V gave up 1 base and J gave up 5 bases; unmatched junction bases: 2. This CDR3 has 14 residues. The CDR3 DNA follows: TGTGCCAGCAGCTTGAGGACAGGGCACAATGAGCAGTTCTTC. This gives the protein CASSLRTGHNEQFF.

V usage is TRBV27 and J usage is TRBJ2-2, with D perhaps given as TRBD1 or TRBD2 (6 bases each). The CDR3 loop spans 16 amino acids. V gave up 5 bases and J gave up 7 bases, with 20 bases separating them. Germline values: CDR1 MNHEY, CDR2 SMNVEV (reference sequence). CDR3 sequence reads: CASSAPWGAGIGELFF. The CDR3 DNA reads as TGTGCCAGCAGTGCCCCGTGGGGGGCGGGTATCGGGGAGCTGTTTTTT.

This clonotype was recorded a few times. The CDR3 is CASSEQGVGQPQHF. CDR3 coding DNA: TGTGCCAGCAGCGAACAGGGGGTAGGTCAGCCCCAGCATTTT. The chain joins TRBV7-8 to TRBJ1-5; 8 nucleotides line up with TRBD1. Germline V gives CDR1 SGHVS, CDR2 FQNEAQ. The CDR3 covers 14 residues. V was clipped by 5 bases and J by 6 bases; unmatched bases: 6. Full variable domain (rest looked up from reference TRBV7-8 and TRBJ1-5): GAGVSQSPRYKVAKRGQDVALRCDPISGHVSLFWYQQALGQGPEFLTYFQNEAQLDKSGLPSDRFFAERPEGSVSTLKIQRTQQEDSAVYLCASSEQGVGQPQHFGDGTRLSIL.

The rearrangement uses TRBV27 and TRBJ2-7, with D uncertain. Trimming cost V 3 bases and J 3 bases, with 12 bases left between them. The CDR3 is 14 amino acids. Germline CDR1 and CDR2: MNHEY and SMNVEV (reference sequence). CDR3 nucleotides: TGTGCCAGCAGTTTTACTACGGCCAACTACGAGCAGTACTTC. Amino acids: CASSFTTANYEQYF.

This chain links TRBV11-2 with TRBJ2-1, with TRBD1 identical over 7 bases. V was pared by 4 bases and J by 5 bases, with 20 bases of the junction left unmatched. The CDR3 contains 19 residues. The V gene's germline CDR1 is SGHAT and CDR2 FQNNGV. This chain's CDR3 is CASSYNGAGGVRLNNEQFF. The CDR3 coding sequence is TGTGCCAGCAGCTATAATGGGGCAGGGGGTGTGAGACTTAACAATGAGCAGTTCTTC. The complete variable domain, with remaining parts taken from reference TRBV11-2 and TRBJ2-1, reads EAGVAQSPRYKIIEKRQSVAFWCNPISGHATLYWYQQILGQGPKLLIQFQNNGVVDDSQLPKDRFSAERLKGVDSTLKIQPAKLEDSAVYLCASSYNGAGGVRLNNEQFFGPGTRLTVL.

This clonotype was observed a few times. For the CDR3, the DNA is TGTGCCAGCAGCCCCGGGGGGAGCCGGAACTATGGCTACACCTTC. Translation gives CASSPGGSRNYGYTF. This chain connects TRBV7-2 to TRBJ1-2; tentatively, D is TRBD1 (5 bases). CDR3 length: 15 residues. In germline, CDR1 is SGHTA, CDR2 FQGNSA. Trimming took off 5 bases at V and 2 bases at J, with 15 bases between the two ends.

V is TRBV7-3 and J is TRBJ2-1; 9 positions match TRBD2. Germline V lookup: CDR1 SGHTA, CDR2 FQGTGA. The CDR3 contains 15 residues. Losses at the gene ends were 4 bases for V and 6 bases for J; bases not matched to a gene: 7. CDR3 protein: CASSSGGGAFNEQFF. The CDR3 DNA sequence: TGTGCCAGCAGCTCCGGCGGGGGGGCCTTCAATGAGCAGTTCTTC.